The present TCR beta chain was sequenced within a study of PD-1 and CTLA-4 blockade in melanoma. The assay was immunoSEQ multiplex PCR, and TCRdb's table has in-frame clones only and misses some. The sample yields around 12,000 clones, around four fifths seen once. V trimming: 0 bases; J trimming: 7 bases; junction bases outside the gene matches: 8. The germline CDR1 and CDR2 sequences are MNHEY and SMNVEV (reference sequence). CDR3 size: 15 residues. The origin of this receptor is a human donor with melanoma. The chain carries TRBV27 and TRBJ1-2; 7 bases fit TRBD1. The input for sequencing was CD8+ T cells from peripheral blood, taken from a patient given anti-PD-1 treatment. CDR3 nucleotide sequence: TGTGCCAGCAGTTTATCGAAGACAGGGTTTAGTGGCTACACCTTC. It codes for CASSLSKTGFSGYTF.